This section outlines one T cell receptor (beta chain) sequence together with its context. Its target is unknown. This entry belongs to a study of cytomegalovirus exposure and HLA in healthy donors. Study summary: The study's early data release held roughly 90 million unique TCRs from HLA-typed donors. Findings and limits, study-wide: Later, an analysis found that common viral pathogens appeared to be linked with several of the most significant clusters. By a later analysis, the bulk of CMV-associated TCR beta chains appeared HLA-restricted.

PCR was performed using 60 Vbeta and 13 Jbeta primers. Assay: immunoSEQ multiplex PCR; the TCRdb copy retains only in-frame clones and omits some. The repertoire has about 160,000 clones, around 73% of them found once; the top ten carry around 1.4%. Germline CDR1 and CDR2: MNHEY and SMNVEV (reference sequence). The CDR3 runs to 15 residues. Trimming took 0 bases from V and 6 from J, leaving 14 bases between them. Sequencing input: PBMCs. This clonotype was obtained from a male donor in good health and CMV-seronegative. J is TRBJ1-2 and V is TRBV27; TRBD1 is a possible D gene (5 bases). This CDR3 is CASSLSGPGVDGYTF. CDR3 DNA sequence: TGTGCCAGCAGTTTATCGGGTCCGGGGGTCGATGGCTACACCTTC.